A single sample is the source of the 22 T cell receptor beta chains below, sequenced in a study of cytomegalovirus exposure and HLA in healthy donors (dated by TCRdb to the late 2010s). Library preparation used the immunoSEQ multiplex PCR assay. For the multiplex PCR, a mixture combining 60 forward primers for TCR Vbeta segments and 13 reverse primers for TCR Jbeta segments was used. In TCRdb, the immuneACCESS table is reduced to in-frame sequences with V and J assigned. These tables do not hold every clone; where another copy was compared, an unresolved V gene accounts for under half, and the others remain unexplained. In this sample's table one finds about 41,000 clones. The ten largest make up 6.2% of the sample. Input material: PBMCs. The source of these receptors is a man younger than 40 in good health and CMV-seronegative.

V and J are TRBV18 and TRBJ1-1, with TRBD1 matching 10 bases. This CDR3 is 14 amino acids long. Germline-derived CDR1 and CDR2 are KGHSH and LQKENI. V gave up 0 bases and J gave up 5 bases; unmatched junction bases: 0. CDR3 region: CASSPPGQGTEAFF. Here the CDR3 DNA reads TGTGCCAGCTCACCACCGGGACAGGGGACTGAAGCTTTCTTT.

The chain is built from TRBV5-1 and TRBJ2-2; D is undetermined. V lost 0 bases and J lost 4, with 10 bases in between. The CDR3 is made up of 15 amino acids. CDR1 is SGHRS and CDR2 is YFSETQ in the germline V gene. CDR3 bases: TGCGCCAGCAGCTTGGATGTCCATAGCACCGGGGAGCTGTTTTTT. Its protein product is CASSLDVHSTGELFF.

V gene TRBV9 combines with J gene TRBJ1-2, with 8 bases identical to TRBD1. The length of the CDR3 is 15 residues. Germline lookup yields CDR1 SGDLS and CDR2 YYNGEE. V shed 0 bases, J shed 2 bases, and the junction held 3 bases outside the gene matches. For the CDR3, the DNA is TGTGCCAGCAGCGTAGGGGGACAGGCGAACTATGGCTACACCTTC. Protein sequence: CASSVGGQANYGYTF.

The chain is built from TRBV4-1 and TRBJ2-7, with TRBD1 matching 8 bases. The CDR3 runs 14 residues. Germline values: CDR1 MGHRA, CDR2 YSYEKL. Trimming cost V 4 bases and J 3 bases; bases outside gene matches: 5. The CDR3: CASSRGTGNYEQYF. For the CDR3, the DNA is TGCGCCAGCAGCCGAGGGACAGGTAACTACGAGCAGTACTTC.

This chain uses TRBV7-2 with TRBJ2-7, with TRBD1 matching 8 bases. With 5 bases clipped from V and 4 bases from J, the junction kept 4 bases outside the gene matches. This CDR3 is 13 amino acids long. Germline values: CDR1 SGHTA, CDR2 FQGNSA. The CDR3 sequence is CASSARQGYEQYF. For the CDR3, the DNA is TGTGCCAGCAGCGCTAGACAGGGGTACGAGCAGTACTTC.

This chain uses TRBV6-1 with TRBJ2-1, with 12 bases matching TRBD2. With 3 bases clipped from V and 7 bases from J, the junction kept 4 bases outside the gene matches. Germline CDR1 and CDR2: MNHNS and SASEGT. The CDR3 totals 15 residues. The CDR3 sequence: CASSERTSGINEQFF. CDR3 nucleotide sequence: TGTGCCAGCAGTGAGAGGACTAGCGGGATTAATGAGCAGTTCTTC.

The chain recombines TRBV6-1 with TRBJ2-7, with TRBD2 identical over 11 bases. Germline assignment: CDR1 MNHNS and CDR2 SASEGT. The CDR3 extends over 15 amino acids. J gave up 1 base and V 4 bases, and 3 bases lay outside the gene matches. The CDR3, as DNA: TGTGCCAGCAGTGGCGGACTAGCGGGTTCCTACGAGCAGTACTTC. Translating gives CASSGGLAGSYEQYF.

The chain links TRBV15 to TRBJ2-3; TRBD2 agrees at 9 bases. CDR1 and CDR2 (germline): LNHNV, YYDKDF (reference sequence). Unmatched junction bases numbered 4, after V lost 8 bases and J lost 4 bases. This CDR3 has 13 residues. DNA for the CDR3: TGTGCCACCGCGGGCGGGGGGGCAGATACGCAGTATTTT. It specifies CATAGGGADTQYF.

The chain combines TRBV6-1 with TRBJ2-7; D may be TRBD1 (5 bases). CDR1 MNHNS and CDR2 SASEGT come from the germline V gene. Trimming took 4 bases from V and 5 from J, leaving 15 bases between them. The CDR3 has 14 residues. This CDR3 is CASSGAQVRNEQYF. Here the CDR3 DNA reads TGTGCCAGCAGTGGCGCACAGGTCCGTAACGAGCAGTACTTC.

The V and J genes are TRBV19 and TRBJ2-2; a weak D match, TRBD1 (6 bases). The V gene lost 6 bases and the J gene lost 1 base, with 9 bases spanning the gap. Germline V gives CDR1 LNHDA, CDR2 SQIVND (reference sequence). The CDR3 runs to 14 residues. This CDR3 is CASRGRGNTGELFF. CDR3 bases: TGTGCCAGTAGGGGCAGGGGGAACACCGGGGAGCTGTTTTTT.

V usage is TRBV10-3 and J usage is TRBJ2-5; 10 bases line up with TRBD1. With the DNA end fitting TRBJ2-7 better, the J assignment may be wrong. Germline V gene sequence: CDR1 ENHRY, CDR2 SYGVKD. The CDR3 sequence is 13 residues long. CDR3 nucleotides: TGTGCCAGGTCCGGGACAGGGGCCTACGAGCAGTACTTC. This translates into CARSGTGAYEQYF.

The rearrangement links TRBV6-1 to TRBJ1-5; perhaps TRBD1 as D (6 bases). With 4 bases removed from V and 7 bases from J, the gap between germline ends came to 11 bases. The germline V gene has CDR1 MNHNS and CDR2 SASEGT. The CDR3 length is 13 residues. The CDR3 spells CASSVQGSQPQHF. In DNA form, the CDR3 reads TGTGCCAGCAGTGTTCAGGGGAGCCAGCCCCAGCATTTT.

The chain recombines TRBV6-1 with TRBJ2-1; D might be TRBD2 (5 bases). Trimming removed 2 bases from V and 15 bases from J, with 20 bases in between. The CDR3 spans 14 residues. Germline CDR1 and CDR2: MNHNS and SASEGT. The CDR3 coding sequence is TGTGCCAGCAGTGAAAATTCTGCATGGACTCGTTGGTTCTTC. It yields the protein CASSENSAWTRWFF.

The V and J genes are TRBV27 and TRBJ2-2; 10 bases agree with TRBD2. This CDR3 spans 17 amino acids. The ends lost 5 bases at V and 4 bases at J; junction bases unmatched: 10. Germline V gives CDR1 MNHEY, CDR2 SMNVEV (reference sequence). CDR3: CASSHPLAGVGTGELFF. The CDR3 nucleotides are TGTGCCAGCAGTCACCCGCTAGCGGGAGTGGGCACCGGGGAGCTGTTTTTT.

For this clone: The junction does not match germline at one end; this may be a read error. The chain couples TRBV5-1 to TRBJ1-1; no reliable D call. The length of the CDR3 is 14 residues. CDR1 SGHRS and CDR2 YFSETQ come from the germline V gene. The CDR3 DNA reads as TGCGCCAGCAGCCTGGCCCAGGAAAGGACTGAAGATTTCTTT. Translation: CASSLAQERTEDFF.

As DNA, the CDR3 is TGCGCCAGCAGCGATGGACTAGCGGGGACCTACGAGCAGTACTTC. Translating gives CASSDGLAGTYEQYF. V gene TRBV5-1 combines with J gene TRBJ2-7; 12 bases map to TRBD2. Germline CDR1 reads SGHRS; CDR2 reads YFSETQ. V gave up 4 bases and J gave up 2 bases; unmatched junction bases: 4. This CDR3 is built from 15 residues.

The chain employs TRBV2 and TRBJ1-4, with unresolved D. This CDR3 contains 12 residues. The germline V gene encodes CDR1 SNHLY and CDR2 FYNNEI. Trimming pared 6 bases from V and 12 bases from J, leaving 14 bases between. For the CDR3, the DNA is TGTGCCAGCAGCCTAGACCGAGGAGAACTGTTTTTT. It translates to CASSLDRGELFF.

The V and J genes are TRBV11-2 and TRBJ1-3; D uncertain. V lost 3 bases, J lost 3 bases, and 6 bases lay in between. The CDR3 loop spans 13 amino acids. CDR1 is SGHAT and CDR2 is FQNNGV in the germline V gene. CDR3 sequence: CASSFSGGNTIYF. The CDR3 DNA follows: TGTGCCAGCAGCTTTTCAGGTGGAAACACCATATATTTT.

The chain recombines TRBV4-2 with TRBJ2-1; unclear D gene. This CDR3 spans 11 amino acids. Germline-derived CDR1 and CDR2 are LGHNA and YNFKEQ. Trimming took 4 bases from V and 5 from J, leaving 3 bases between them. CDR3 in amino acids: CASSRDNEQFF. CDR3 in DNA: TGTGCCAGCAGCCGAGACAATGAGCAGTTCTTC.

CDR3 DNA sequence: TGTGCCACCAGCAGAGATCTAAATGGCTACACCTTC. Amino acid sequence: CATSRDLNGYTF. The V and J genes are TRBV15 and TRBJ1-2; unclear D gene. The CDR3 has 12 amino acids. Germline CDR1 and CDR2: LNHNV and YYDKDF (reference sequence). Trimming stripped 0 bases from V and 6 bases from J, with 5 bases between.

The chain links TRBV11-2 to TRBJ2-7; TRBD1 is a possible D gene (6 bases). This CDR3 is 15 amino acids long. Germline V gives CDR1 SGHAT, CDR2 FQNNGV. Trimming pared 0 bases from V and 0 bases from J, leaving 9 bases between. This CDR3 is CASSLDRGPSYEQYF. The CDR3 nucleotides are TGTGCCAGCAGCTTAGACAGGGGACCCTCCTACGAGCAGTACTTC.

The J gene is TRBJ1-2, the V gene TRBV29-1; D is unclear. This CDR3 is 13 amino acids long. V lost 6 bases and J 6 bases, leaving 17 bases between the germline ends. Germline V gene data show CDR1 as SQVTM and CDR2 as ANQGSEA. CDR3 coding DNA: TGCAGCGTCGGAGAATTGCCCGTGGATGGCTACACCTTC. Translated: CSVGELPVDGYTF.